The 27 T cell receptor beta chains below all came from one sample that was sequenced in a study of blood T cell repertoires in COVID-19. Sequencing used immunoSEQ multiplex PCR; TCRdb keeps in-frame clones, though not all of them. The sample carries more than 65,000 clones, 82% recorded once. Sequencing was performed on peripheral blood. The receptors were sampled from a woman aged 70-85 years with acute or convalescent COVID-19.

A few counts support this clone. V is TRBV5-6 and J is TRBJ2-5; D may be TRBD1 (6 bases). With 2 bases removed from V and 5 bases from J, the gap between germline ends came to 10 bases. CDR3 length: 13 residues. The germline CDR1 and CDR2 sequences are SGHDT and YYEEEE. In nucleotides, the CDR3 is TGTGCCAGCAGCTTCGGGACATCGGAGACCCAGTACTTC. Protein sequence: CASSFGTSETQYF.

The rearrangement links TRBV9 to TRBJ2-5; 9 nucleotides line up with TRBD2. The CDR3 is made up of 14 amino acids. Germline assignment: CDR1 SGDLS and CDR2 YYNGEE. The V gene end was trimmed by 4 bases and the J gene end by 5 bases; junction bases not matched to a gene: 6. The CDR3 region has the DNA TGTGCCAGCAGCTTGCGGGAGGGCCGGGAGACCCAGTACTTC. Its translation: CASSLREGRETQYF.

This chain uses TRBV10-3 with TRBJ2-1; 7 bases fit TRBD2. The CDR3 loop spans 19 amino acids. V was pared by 5 bases and J by 0 bases, with 16 bases of the junction left unmatched. Germline V gives CDR1 ENHRY, CDR2 SYGVKD. CDR3 sequence (DNA): TGTGCCATCAGTTACAAGCAGCTAGCGGAGTTAAGCTCCTACAATGAGCAGTTCTTC. The encoded protein is CAISYKQLAELSSYNEQFF.

The V call is TRBV18, the J call TRBJ2-7; a possible D gene is TRBD1 (6 bases). V shed 3 bases and J shed 5 bases, with 17 bases lying between them. The CDR3 length is 15 residues. Germline lookup yields CDR1 KGHSH and CDR2 LQKENI. The DNA for the CDR3 is TGTGCCAGCTCACCGAGTGGGAGAAGGGGGAACGAGCAGTACTTC. Translation gives CASSPSGRRGNEQYF.

The chain combines TRBV9 with TRBJ1-5; possible D gene TRBD1, 5 bases. The CDR3 is made up of 14 amino acids. Trimming pared 0 bases from V and 4 bases from J, leaving 8 bases between. Germline values: CDR1 SGDLS, CDR2 YYNGEE. The CDR3 coding sequence is TGTGCCAGCAGCGTAGCTCCAGGGAATCAGCCCCAGCATTTT. Its translation: CASSVAPGNQPQHF.

The chain is built from TRBV30 and TRBJ1-6; 12 bases map to TRBD1. The length of the CDR3 is 21 residues. Germline loops: CDR1 GTSNPN, CDR2 SVGIG (reference sequence). Trimming took 4 bases from V and 9 from J; bases not matched to a gene: 25. The CDR3 nucleotides read TGTGCCTGGACTCGGCGGAGATCACCCTCCGGGACAGGGGGCCTTTTTTCACCCCTCCACTTT. It translates to CAWTRRRSPSGTGGLFSPLHF. The variable domain in full, with the rest retrieved from reference TRBV30 and TRBJ1-6, is SQTIHQWPATLVQPVGSPLSLECTVEGTSNPNLYWYRQAAGRGLQLLFYSVGIGQISSEVPQNLSASRPQDRQFILSSKKLLLSDSGFYLCAWTRRRSPSGTGGLFSPLHFGNGTRLTVT.

This clone was seen just once. The CDR3 nucleotides read TGTGCCAGCAGCCAAACGAGCAATGAGCAGTTCTTC. Translated: CASSQTSNEQFF. This chain links TRBV3-1 (or the pseudogene TRBV3-2) with TRBJ2-1; D remains ambiguous. Germline V CDR1 and CDR2: LGHDT, YNNKEL (reference sequence). The ends were cut back, 2 bases at V and 6 bases at J, with 5 bases in the middle. The CDR3 is made up of 12 amino acids.

V and J are TRBV7-9 and TRBJ2-5, with D perhaps TRBD2 (5 bases). Germline CDR1 and CDR2: SEHNR and FQNEAQ (reference sequence). CDR3 size: 15 residues. V was clipped by 7 bases and J by 5 bases, with 20 bases between them. DNA of the CDR3: TGTGCCAGCATCCCGGGCGAGGGAGTGGAGGAGACCCAGTACTTC. It yields the protein CASIPGEGVEETQYF.

The chain combines TRBV10-3 with TRBJ1-2; TRBD1 aligns across 7 bases. Germline trimming cut 2 bases from V and 3 bases from J; bases unmatched to any gene: 3. The CDR3 is 14 amino acids. Germline CDR1 ENHRY, CDR2 SYGVKD. The CDR3 protein is CAISEPDRDYGYTF. CDR3 nucleotides: TGTGCCATCAGTGAGCCCGACAGGGACTATGGCTACACCTTC.

The genes are TRBV5-1 and TRBJ2-7; 12 bases match TRBD1. Germline CDR1 reads SGHRS; CDR2 reads YFSETQ. The length of the CDR3 is 14 residues. V lost 5 bases and J lost 5; bases outside the gene matches: 5. In DNA form, the CDR3 reads TGCGCCAGCAGTCCCGGGGACAGGGGGCACGAGCAGTACTTC. Its translation: CASSPGDRGHEQYF.

The chain recombines TRBV5-1 with TRBJ2-5; 8 positions match TRBD2. Trimming removed 6 bases from V and 5 bases from J; junction bases left unmatched: 6. The CDR3 length is 13 residues. Germline assignment: CDR1 SGHRS and CDR2 YFSETQ. The CDR3 nucleotides read TGCGCCAGCATGATGGCTAGCGGGGAGACCCAGTACTTC. It yields the protein CASMMASGETQYF.

The chain combines TRBV5-1 with TRBJ1-1; D is unclear. The CDR3 has 14 amino acids. V was pared by 0 bases and J by 2 bases, with 8 bases between. The germline CDR1 and CDR2 sequences are SGHRS and YFSETQ. CDR3 residues: CASSLDSLNTEAFF. The CDR3 DNA is TGCGCCAGCAGCTTGGACAGCCTTAACACTGAAGCTTTCTTT.

This clone was counted between two and nine times. The J gene is TRBJ2-3, the V gene TRBV30, with a possible D match to TRBD2 (5 bases). V was cut by 2 bases and J by 2 bases, with 11 bases left in between. Per germline, CDR1 GTSNPN and CDR2 SVGIG (reference sequence). The CDR3 covers 14 residues. In nucleotides, the CDR3 is TGTGCCTGGAGTTCCGGGGTCTCCACAGATACGCAGTATTTT. Translated, it gives CAWSSGVSTDTQYF.

This clone has only one observation. The rearrangement joins TRBV29-1 to TRBJ2-1; TRBD2 aligns across 7 bases. The V gene end was trimmed by 4 bases and the J gene end by 0 bases; junction bases not matched to a gene: 3. The CDR3 sequence is 14 residues long. Germline-derived CDR1 and CDR2 are SQVTM and ANQGSEA. CDR3 coding DNA: TGCAGCGTTGCGGGCGGGAGCTCCTACAATGAGCAGTTCTTC. It is translated as CSVAGGSSYNEQFF.

V gene TRBV10-3 combines with J gene TRBJ2-2, with TRBD2 matching 9 bases. Germline lookup yields CDR1 ENHRY and CDR2 SYGVKD. The CDR3 sequence is 15 residues long. V dropped 8 bases and J dropped 7; count of bases not matched to a gene: 11. The CDR3 DNA reads TGTGCCATCGGAAGGAGCGGGAGGAATGACGGGGAGCTGTTTTTT. Its protein is CAIGRSGRNDGELFF.

The chain is built from TRBV19 and TRBJ1-1; 11 bases agree with TRBD1. Germline V gives CDR1 LNHDA, CDR2 SQIVND (reference sequence). The CDR3 covers 13 residues. V lost 6 bases and J lost 4; bases outside the gene matches: 1. CDR3 DNA sequence: TGTGCCAGTAGGGACAGGGGGCTCACTGAAGCTTTCTTT. The encoded protein is CASRDRGLTEAFF.

This clone was counted only a few times. V is TRBV5-1 and J is TRBJ1-2, with 8 bases aligning to TRBD1. J gave up 4 bases and V 0 bases, and 2 bases lay outside the gene matches. Germline assignment: CDR1 SGHRS and CDR2 YFSETQ. This CDR3 contains 14 residues. The CDR3: CASSLGDRSYGYTF. The CDR3 nucleotides read TGCGCCAGCAGCTTGGGGGACAGGTCCTATGGCTACACCTTC.

This chain joins TRBV24-1 and TRBJ1-2; D is ambiguous. The CDR3 totals 14 residues. V was shortened by 4 bases and J by 4 bases, with 12 bases between the two germline ends. CDR1 is KGHDR and CDR2 is SFDVKD in the germline V gene. The CDR3 protein is CATSDQAGIYGYTF. The DNA for the CDR3 is TGTGCCACCAGTGACCAGGCGGGTATCTATGGCTACACCTTC.

The V and J genes are TRBV5-6 and TRBJ1-4; D unclear. This CDR3 has 13 amino acids. Germline CDR1 and CDR2: SGHDT and YYEEEE. V gave up 2 bases and J gave up 8 bases, with 10 bases separating them. CDR3 in DNA: TGTGCCAGCAGCTTTGGGAGTCGGGAAAAACTGTTTTTT. The encoded protein is CASSFGSREKLFF. Supplemented by reference TRBV5-6 and TRBJ1-4, the full variable domain reads DAGVTQSPTHLIKTRGQQVTLRCSPKSGHDTVSWYQQALGQGPQFIFQYYEEEERQRGNFPDRFSGHQFPNYSSELNVNALLLGDSALYLCASSFGSREKLFFGSGTQLSVL.

A single count supports this clone. The V gene is TRBV2, the J gene TRBJ2-7; the match to TRBD1 covers 8 bases. The CDR3 consists of 14 residues. J was trimmed by 0 bases and V by 7 bases; bases with no gene match: 5. The germline CDR1 and CDR2 sequences are SNHLY and FYNNEI. The CDR3 coding sequence is TGTGCCAGCAATCGGGACAGGAGCTCCTACGAGCAGTACTTC. This codes for CASNRDRSSYEQYF.

The chain uses TRBV12-3 or TRBV12-4 and TRBJ1-1, with a possible D match to TRBD1 (5 bases). V was pared by 7 bases and J by 5 bases, with 11 bases between. This CDR3 is built from 12 residues. In DNA, the CDR3 is TGTGCCAGCAACTATCAGGGTACTGAAGCTTTCTTT. Protein sequence: CASNYQGTEAFF.

This clone was seen repeatedly, ten times or more. The chain employs TRBV19 and TRBJ2-3; D is possibly TRBD1 (6 bases). CDR1 and CDR2 from the germline V gene are LNHDA and SQIVND (reference sequence). The CDR3 extends over 14 amino acids. The germline V and J ends were trimmed by 2 bases and 4 bases, with 10 bases remaining between them. The CDR3 protein is CASSIPGVPDTQYF. Here the CDR3 DNA reads TGTGCCAGTAGTATACCAGGGGTCCCAGATACGCAGTATTTT.

The CDR3: CASSLKGKGTEAFF. CDR3 DNA: TGTGCCAGCAGCCTCAAGGGCAAAGGGACAGAAGCTTTCTTT. The chain links TRBV3-1 (or the pseudogene TRBV3-2) to TRBJ1-1, with D perhaps TRBD1 (6 bases). The CDR3 sequence is 14 residues long. Germline CDR1 and CDR2: LGHDT and YNNKEL (reference sequence). V was trimmed by 4 bases and J by 8 bases, leaving 17 bases between them.

The V call is TRBV4-1, the J call TRBJ2-3; the D gene is possibly TRBD1 (5 bases). V lost 0 bases and J 4 bases, leaving 11 bases between the germline ends. Germline values: CDR1 MGHRA, CDR2 YSYEKL. The CDR3 covers 15 residues. In nucleotides, the CDR3 is TGCGCCAGCAGCCAAGAGGCCAGGGAATCAGATACGCAGTATTTT. Its translation: CASSQEARESDTQYF.

The rearrangement joins TRBV6-5 to TRBJ1-4; D call uncertain. Germline CDR1 is MNHEY and CDR2 is SVGAGI. Trimming removed 6 bases from V and 10 bases from J, with 15 bases in between. The CDR3 is made up of 13 amino acids. Here the CDR3 reads CASRTTAPGKLFF. CDR3 coding DNA: TGTGCCAGCAGAACTACCGCTCCTGGAAAACTGTTTTTT.

The V and J genes are TRBV7-9 and TRBJ2-5; 8 bases map to TRBD2. CDR1 and CDR2 from the germline V gene are SEHNR and FQNEAQ (reference sequence). Germline trimming cut 5 bases from V and 7 bases from J; bases unmatched to any gene: 24. The CDR3 has 19 residues. The CDR3 here is CASSLPPGGAGVGEWTQYF. CDR3 nucleotides: TGTGCCAGCAGCCTCCCCCCGGGGGGAGCGGGAGTGGGGGAGTGGACCCAGTACTTC. The complete variable domain, with remaining parts taken from reference TRBV7-9 and TRBJ2-5, reads DTGVSQNPRHKITKRGQNVTFRCDPISEHNRLYWYRQTLGQGPEFLTYFQNEAQLEKSRLLSDRFSAERPKGSFSTLEIQRTEQGDSAMYLCASSLPPGGAGVGEWTQYFGPGTRLLVL.

This clone was recorded at least ten times. The junction and the germline gene differ at one end; a read error may be behind it. The chain couples TRBV6-2 or TRBV6-3 to TRBJ1-2, with D tentatively TRBD1 (6 bases). Germline values: CDR1 MNHEY, CDR2 SVGEGT. This CDR3 is built from 13 residues. CDR3 loop: CASSWSGQNGLHF. The CDR3, as DNA: TGTGCCAGCAGCTGGAGTGGACAGAACGGGCTCCACTTC.